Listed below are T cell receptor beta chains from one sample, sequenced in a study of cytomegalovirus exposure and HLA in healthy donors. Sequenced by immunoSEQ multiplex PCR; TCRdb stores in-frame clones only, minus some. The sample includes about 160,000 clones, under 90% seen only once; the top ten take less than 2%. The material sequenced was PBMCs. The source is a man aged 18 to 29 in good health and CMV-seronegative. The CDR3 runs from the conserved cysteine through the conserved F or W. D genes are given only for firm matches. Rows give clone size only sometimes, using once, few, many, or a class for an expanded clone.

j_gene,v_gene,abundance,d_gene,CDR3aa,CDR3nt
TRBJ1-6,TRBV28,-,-,CASSPDSYNSPLHF,TGTGCCAGCAGTCCGGACAGCTATAATTCACCCCTCCACTTT
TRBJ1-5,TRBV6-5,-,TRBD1,CASSPTGNNQPQHF,TGTGCCAGCAGTCCGACAGGGAACAATCAGCCCCAGCATTTT
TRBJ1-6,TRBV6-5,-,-,CASRRGDSPLHF,TGTGCCAGCAGACGGGGGGATTCACCCCTCCACTTT
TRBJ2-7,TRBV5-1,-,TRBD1,CASSLDRGRGEQYF,TGCGCCAGCAGCTTGGACAGGGGAAGGGGCGAGCAGTACTTT
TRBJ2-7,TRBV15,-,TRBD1,CATSLGGFTYEQYF,TGTGCCACCAGCCTAGGGGGCTTCACTTACGAGCAGTACTTC
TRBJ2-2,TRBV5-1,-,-,CASSFLSPLELFF,TGCGCCAGCAGCTTCCTTTCCCCCCTGGAGCTGTTTTTT
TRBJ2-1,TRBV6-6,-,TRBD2,CASSTIAGNEQFF,TGTGCCAGCAGTACCATAGCGGGAAATGAGCAGTTCTTC
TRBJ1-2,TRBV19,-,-,CASSTGRGNYGYTF,TGTGCCAGTAGTACGGGCCGAGGGAACTATGGCTACACCTTC
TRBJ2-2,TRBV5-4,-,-,CASSPGESGELFF,TGTGCCAGCAGCCCTGGAGAGTCCGGGGAGCTGTTTTTT
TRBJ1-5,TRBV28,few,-,CASSERGPRGGNQPQHF,TGTGCCAGCAGCGAAAGGGGCCCCCGAGGCGGCAATCAGCCCCAGCATTTT
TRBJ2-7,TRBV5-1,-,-,CASSQTGFSYEQYF,TGCGCCAGCAGCCAAACAGGTTTTTCCTACGAGCAGTACTTC
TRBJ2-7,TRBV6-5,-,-,CASSPLGGTYEQYF,TGTGCCAGCAGTCCCCTGGGGGGTACCTACGAGCAGTACTTC
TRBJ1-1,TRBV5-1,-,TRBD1,CASSVGQNEAFF,TGCGCCAGCAGCGTGGGACAGAATGAAGCTTTCTTT
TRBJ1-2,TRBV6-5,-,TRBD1,CASSRGTVYGYTF,TGTGCCAGCAGCCGAGGGACAGTATATGGCTACACCTTC
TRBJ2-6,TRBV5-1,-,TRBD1,CASSQTGVSGANVLTF,TGCGCCAGCAGCCAGACAGGGGTCTCTGGGGCCAACGTCCTGACTTTC
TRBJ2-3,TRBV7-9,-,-,CASSQTSDTQYF,TGTGCCAGCAGCCAAACATCAGATACGCAGTATTTT
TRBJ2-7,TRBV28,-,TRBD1,CASSWTGAYEQYF,TGTGCCAGCAGTTGGACAGGGGCCTACGAGCAGTACTTC
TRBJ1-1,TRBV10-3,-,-,CATFRQENTEAFF,TGTGCCACTTTTCGACAGGAGAACACTGAAGCTTTCTTT
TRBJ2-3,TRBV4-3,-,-,CASSPRGSTDTQYF,TGCGCCAGCAGCCCACGCGGTAGCACAGATACGCAGTATTTT
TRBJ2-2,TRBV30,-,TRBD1,CAYSSGTGSGELFF,TGTGCCTACTCATCCGGGACAGGGTCCGGGGAGCTGTTTTTT
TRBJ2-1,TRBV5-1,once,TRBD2,CASSSRTSGDHSGNEQFF,TGCGCCAGCAGCTCCCGGACTAGCGGGGACCACTCGGGCAATGAGCAGTTCTTC
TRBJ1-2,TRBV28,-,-,CASSPDRTENYGYTF,TGTGCCAGCAGTCCGGACAGAACTGAGAACTATGGCTACACCTTC
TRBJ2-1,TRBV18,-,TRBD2,CASSPGTSVSEQFF,TGTGCCAGCTCACCTGGGACTAGCGTATCTGAGCAGTTCTTC
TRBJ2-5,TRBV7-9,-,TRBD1,CASSLGLGRTGASTQYF,TGTGCCAGCAGCTTAGGTCTAGGGCGGACAGGGGCTTCAACCCAGTACTTC
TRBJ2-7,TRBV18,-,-,CASSGLSAAASEQYF,TGTGCCAGCTCAGGACTCTCGGCCGCCGCTTCCGAGCAGTACTTC
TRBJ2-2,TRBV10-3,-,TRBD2,CASLAGGAGELFF,TGTGCCAGTCTAGCGGGAGGGGCCGGGGAGCTGTTTTTT
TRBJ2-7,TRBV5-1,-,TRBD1,CASSSGQGAHEQYF,TGCGCCAGCAGCTCCGGACAGGGGGCACACGAGCAGTACTTC
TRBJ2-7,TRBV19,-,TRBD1,CASSISGTGASYEQYF,TGTGCCAGTAGTATTAGTGGGACAGGGGCTTCCTACGAGCAGTACTTC
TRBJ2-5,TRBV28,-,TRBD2,CASSLSLAGHETQYF,TGTGCCAGCAGTTTAAGTCTAGCGGGTCATGAGACCCAGTACTTC
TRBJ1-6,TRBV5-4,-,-,CASSQGEVASSPLHF,TGTGCCAGCAGCCAAGGGGAGGTCGCTAGTTCACCCCTCCACTTT
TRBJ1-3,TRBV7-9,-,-,CASSLVTGNTIYF,TGTGCCAGCAGCTTAGTTACTGGAAACACCATATATTTT
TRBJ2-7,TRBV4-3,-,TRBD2,CASSQDEGGPSGSYEQYF,TGCGCCAGCAGCCAAGACGAGGGAGGGCCCTCGGGGTCCTACGAGCAGTACTTC
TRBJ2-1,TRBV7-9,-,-,CASSPRGLVYEQFF,TGTGCCAGCAGCCCCCGAGGGCTAGTGTATGAGCAGTTCTTC
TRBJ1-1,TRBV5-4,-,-,CASSLGTPGDYTEAFF,TGTGCCAGCAGCCTAGGGACCCCGGGGGATTACACTGAAGCTTTCTTT
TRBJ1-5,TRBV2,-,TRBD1,CASSLQGQQPQHF,TGTGCCAGCAGTCTACAGGGGCAGCAGCCCCAGCATTTT
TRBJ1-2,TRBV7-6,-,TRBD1,CASSPYGLGPSSRGGYTF,TGTGCCAGCAGCCCATACGGATTAGGACCGTCTTCCAGGGGGGGCTACACCTTC
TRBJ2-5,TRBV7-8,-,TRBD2,CASSRTSGEETQYF,TGTGCCAGCAGCCGGACTAGCGGGGAAGAGACCCAGTACTTC
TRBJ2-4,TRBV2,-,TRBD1,CASRPAGTENIQYF,TGTGCCAGCCGCCCCGCCGGGACAGAAAACATTCAGTACTTC
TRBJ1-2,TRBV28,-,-,CASSLFIGGARDGYTF,TGTGCCAGCAGTTTATTTATAGGGGGGGCGAGGGATGGCTACACCTTC
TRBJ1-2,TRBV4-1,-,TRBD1,CANSQGTGGYGYTF,TGCGCCAACAGCCAAGGGACAGGGGGCTATGGCTACACCTTC
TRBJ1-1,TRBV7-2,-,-,CASSAGNTEAFF,TGTGCCAGCAGTGCGGGGAACACTGAAGCTTTCTTT
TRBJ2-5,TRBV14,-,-,CASSPGETQYF,TGTGCCAGCAGCCCAGGAGAGACCCAGTACTTC
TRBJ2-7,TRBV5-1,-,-,CASSLGDTASSYEQYF,TGCGCCAGCAGCTTGGGGGACACCGCGAGCTCCTACGAGCAGTACTTC
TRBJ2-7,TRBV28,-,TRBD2,CASTRPGTTLYEQYF,TGTGCCAGCACCCGCCCCGGGACTACTCTCTACGAGCAGTACTTC
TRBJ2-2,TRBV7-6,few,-,CASSLVVRTGELFF,TGTGCCAGCAGCTTAGTCGTCCGCACCGGGGAGCTGTTTTTT
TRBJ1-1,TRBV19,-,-,CASSIRPQRSEAFF,TGTGCCAGTAGTATAAGGCCGCAGAGGTCCGAAGCTTTCTTT
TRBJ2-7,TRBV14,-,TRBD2,CASSQDGTSGITHEQYF,TGTGCCAGCAGCCAAGACGGGACTAGCGGGATTACCCACGAGCAGTACTTC
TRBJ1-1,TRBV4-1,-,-,CASSPQGYAEAFF,TGCGCCAGCAGCCCCCAGGGATACGCTGAAGCTTTCTTT